A selection of T cell receptor beta chains follows, all from one sample in a study of a mutant IDH1 vaccine in newly diagnosed glioma. Repertoires were generated with immunoSEQ multiplex PCR, while TCRdb's copy carries only in-frame clones and drops some. Among 30,000 to 40,000 clones, about 80% were seen once, and the ten largest hold about 3%. These receptors are not linked to any known antigen. Specimen: PBMCs, collected from a glioma patient whose treatment included an IDH1 peptide vaccine. The receptors here all came from a man in his forties with glioma. Some clones in this sample may be carry-over from other donors' samples. Each CDR3 is given with its conserved first and last residue.

TRBV10-2	TRBJ2-2	CAALSGVGTGELFF
TRBV6-1	TRBJ2-2	CASSETTSGGALLTGELFF
TRBV5-6	TRBJ1-3	CASSLRPGSGNTIYF
TRBV5-6	TRBJ1-2	CASSFLGQGSGYTF
TRBV4-1	TRBJ2-2	CASSQVGAGDYTGELFF
TRBV2	TRBJ1-4	CASSDLRGAEKLFF
TRBV5-1	TRBJ1-6	CASSLAGHSSSPLHF
TRBV27	TRBJ1-6	CASSFRGSNSPLHF
TRBV15	TRBJ1-1	CATSRDGTGPSNTEAFF
TRBV5-4	TRBJ1-4	CASSPRAGGNEKLFF
TRBV9	TRBJ2-7	CASSVGIGWDEQYF
TRBV30	TRBJ1-1	CAWTRTGEDTEAFF
TRBV6-5	TRBJ1-5	CASSYGGREQPQHF
TRBV27	TRBJ1-5	CASSLSHNQPQHF
TRBV13	TRBJ2-2	CASSLKTGRTGELFF
TRBV7-3	TRBJ1-1	CASSLLGTDTEAFF
TRBV27	TRBJ2-1	CATLRTSGDYNEQFF
TRBV6-5	TRBJ2-7	CASRIDGAAYEQYF
TRBV6-5	TRBJ1-4	CASRTLAQGGKLFF
TRBV9	TRBJ2-5	CASSGGTGWNGETQYF
TRBV7-9	TRBJ1-1	CASSPRGYPNGNTEAFF
TRBV12-5	TRBJ2-5	CASGRRGETQYF
TRBV4-1	TRBJ2-3	CASSQDRTDTQYF
TRBV2	TRBJ1-2	CASRGDRANYGYTF
TRBV27	TRBJ1-2	CASKDRPTGTLYGYTF
TRBV6-1	TRBJ2-7	CASRVPTTRSEQYF
TRBV30	TRBJ2-3	CALGTGSRADTQYF
TRBV2	TRBJ1-2	CASSEFWGSGYTF
TRBV30	TRBJ2-5	CAWRVSGTGGETQYF
TRBV5-4	TRBJ2-7	CASSLDQGFSYEQYF
TRBV27	TRBJ2-2	CASSRFGQGVRTGELFF
TRBV4-2	TRBJ2-1	CASSQRPGQSYNEQFF
TRBV20-1	TRBJ2-1	CSVWVYNEQFF
TRBV19	TRBJ1-4	CASSKKQGATNEKLFF
TRBV19	TRBJ2-6	CASTSRNSGANVLTF
TRBV19	TRBJ1-4	CASSMAGVGEKLFF
TRBV4-1	TRBJ2-1	CASSQSDSASPYNEQFF
TRBV7-2	TRBJ2-7	CASSLAEGYEQYF
TRBV7-9	TRBJ1-4	CASRSSYGGEKLFF
TRBV10-1	TRBJ1-1	CASSESGFQNTEAFF
TRBV6-5	TRBJ2-3	CASSPTGADTQYF
TRBV21-1	TRBJ2-7	CASPTTRDTFSYEQYF
TRBV27	TRBJ1-6	CASSLLGTGASPLHF
TRBV27	TRBJ1-2	CASSHGTGAYGYTF
TRBV7-9	TRBJ1-6	CASSPQAPSSPLHF
TRBV28	TRBJ1-5	CASSRRQGDFGSNQPQHF
TRBV28	TRBJ1-1	CASSFGLTLNTEAFF
TRBV5-1	TRBJ1-2	CASSLGLTFDGYTF
TRBV6-6	TRBJ1-2	CASSDSGSPGYTF
TRBV7-6	TRBJ2-1	CASSFTGRGYEQFF